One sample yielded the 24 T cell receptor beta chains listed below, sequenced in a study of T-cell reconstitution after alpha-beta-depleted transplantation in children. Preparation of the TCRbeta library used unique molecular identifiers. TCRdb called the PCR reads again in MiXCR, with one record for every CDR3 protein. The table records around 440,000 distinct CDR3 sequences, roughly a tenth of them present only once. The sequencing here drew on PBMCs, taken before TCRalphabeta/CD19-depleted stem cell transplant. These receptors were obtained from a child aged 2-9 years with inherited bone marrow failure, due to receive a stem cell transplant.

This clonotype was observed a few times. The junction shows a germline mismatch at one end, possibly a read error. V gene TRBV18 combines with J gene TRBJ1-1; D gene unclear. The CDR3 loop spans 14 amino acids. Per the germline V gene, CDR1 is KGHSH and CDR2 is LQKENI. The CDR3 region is CASSPAWVNAEAFF. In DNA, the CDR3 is TGTGCCAGCTCTCCGGCTTGGGTGAACGCTGAAGCTTTCTTT.

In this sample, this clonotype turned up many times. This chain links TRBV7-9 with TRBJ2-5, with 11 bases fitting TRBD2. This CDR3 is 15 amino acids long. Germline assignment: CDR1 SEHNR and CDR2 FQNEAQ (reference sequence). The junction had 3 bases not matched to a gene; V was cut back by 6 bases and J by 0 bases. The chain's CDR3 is CASRGLAEYQETQYF. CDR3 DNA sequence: TGTGCCAGCAGGGGACTAGCGGAGTACCAAGAGACCCAGTACTTC.

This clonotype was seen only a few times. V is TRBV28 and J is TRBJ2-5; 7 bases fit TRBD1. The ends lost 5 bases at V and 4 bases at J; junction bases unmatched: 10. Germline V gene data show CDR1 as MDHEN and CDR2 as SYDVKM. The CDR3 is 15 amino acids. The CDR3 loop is CASSPIRGSRETQYF. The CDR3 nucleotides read TGTGCCAGCAGTCCGATCAGGGGGTCACGAGAGACCCAGTACTTC.

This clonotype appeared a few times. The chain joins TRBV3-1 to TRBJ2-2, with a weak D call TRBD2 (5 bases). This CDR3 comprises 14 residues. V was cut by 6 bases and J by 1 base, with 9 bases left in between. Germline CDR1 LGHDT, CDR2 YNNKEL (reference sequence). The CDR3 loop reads CASSLAMNTGELFF. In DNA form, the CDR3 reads TGTGCCAGCAGTCTAGCCATGAACACCGGGGAGCTGTTTTTT. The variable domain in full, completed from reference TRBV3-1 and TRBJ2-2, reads DTAVSQTPKYLVTQMGNDKSIKCEQNLGHDTMYWYKQDSKKFLKIMFSYNNKELIINETVPNRFSPKSPDKAHLNLHINSLELGDSAVYFCASSLAMNTGELFFGEGSRLTVL.

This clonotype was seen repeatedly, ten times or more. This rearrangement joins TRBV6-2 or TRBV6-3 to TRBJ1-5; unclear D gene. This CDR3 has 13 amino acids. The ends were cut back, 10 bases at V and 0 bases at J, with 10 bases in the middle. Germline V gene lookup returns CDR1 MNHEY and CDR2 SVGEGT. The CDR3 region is CATHEYSNQPQHF. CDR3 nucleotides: TGTGCCACCCACGAATATAGCAATCAGCCCCAGCATTTT.

The CDR3 DNA sequence: TGTGCCAGCAGCGTACAGCGGGAGCCCGGGGAGCTGTTTTTT. Amino acid sequence: CASSVQREPGELFF. The chain employs TRBV7-9 and TRBJ2-2, with 8 positions matching TRBD2. The J segment lost 6 bases and the V segment lost 5 bases, leaving 5 bases of the junction unmatched. The CDR3 contains 14 residues. Germline CDR1 reads SEHNR; CDR2 reads FQNEAQ (reference sequence).

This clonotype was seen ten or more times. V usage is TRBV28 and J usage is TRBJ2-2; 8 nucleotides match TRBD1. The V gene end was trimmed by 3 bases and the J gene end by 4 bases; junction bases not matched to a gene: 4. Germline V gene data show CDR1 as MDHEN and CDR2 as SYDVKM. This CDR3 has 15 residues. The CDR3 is CASSLGGQVTGELFF. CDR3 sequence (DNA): TGTGCCAGCAGTTTGGGGGGACAGGTCACCGGGGAGCTGTTTTTT.

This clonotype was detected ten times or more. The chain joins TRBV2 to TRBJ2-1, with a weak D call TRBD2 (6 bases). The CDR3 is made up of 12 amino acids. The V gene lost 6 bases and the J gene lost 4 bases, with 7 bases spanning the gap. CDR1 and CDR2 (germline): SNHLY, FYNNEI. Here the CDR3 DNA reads TGTGCCAGCAGCGGGAGTTACAATGAGCAGTTCTTC. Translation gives CASSGSYNEQFF.

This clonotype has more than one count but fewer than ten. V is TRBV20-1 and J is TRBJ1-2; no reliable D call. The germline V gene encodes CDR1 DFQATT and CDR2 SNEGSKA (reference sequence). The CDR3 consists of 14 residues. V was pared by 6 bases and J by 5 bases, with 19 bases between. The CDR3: CSAPIREQEYGYTF. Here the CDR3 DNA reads TGCAGTGCCCCCATCCGGGAGCAGGAGTATGGCTACACCTTC.

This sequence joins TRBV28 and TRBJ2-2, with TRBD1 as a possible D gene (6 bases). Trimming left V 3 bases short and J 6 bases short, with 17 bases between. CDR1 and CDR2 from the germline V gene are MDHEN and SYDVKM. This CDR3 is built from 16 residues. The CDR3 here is CASSLGAVTSPGELFF. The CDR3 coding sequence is TGTGCCAGCAGTTTGGGGGCAGTTACGTCGCCCGGGGAGCTGTTTTTT.

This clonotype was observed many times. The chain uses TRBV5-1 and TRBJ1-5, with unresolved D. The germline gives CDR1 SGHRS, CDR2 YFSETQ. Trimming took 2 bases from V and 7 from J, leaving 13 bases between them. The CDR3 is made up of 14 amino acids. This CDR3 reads CASSLDGRGQPQHF. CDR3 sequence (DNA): TGCGCCAGCAGCTTAGACGGCCGAGGGCAGCCCCAGCATTTT.

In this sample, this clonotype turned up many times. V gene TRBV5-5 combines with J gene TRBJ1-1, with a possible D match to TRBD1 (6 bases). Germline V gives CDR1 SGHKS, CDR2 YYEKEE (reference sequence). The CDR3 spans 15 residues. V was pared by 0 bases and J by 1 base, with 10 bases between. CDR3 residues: CASSLEGDGNTEAFF. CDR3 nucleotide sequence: TGTGCCAGCAGCTTGGAGGGGGACGGGAACACTGAAGCTTTCTTT.

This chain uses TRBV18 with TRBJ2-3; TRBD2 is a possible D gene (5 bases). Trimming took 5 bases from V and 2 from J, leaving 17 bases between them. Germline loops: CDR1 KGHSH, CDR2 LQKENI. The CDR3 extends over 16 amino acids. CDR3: CASSGLEEAYTDTQYF. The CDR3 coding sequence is TGTGCCAGCTCAGGACTTGAGGAGGCCTACACAGATACGCAGTATTTT.

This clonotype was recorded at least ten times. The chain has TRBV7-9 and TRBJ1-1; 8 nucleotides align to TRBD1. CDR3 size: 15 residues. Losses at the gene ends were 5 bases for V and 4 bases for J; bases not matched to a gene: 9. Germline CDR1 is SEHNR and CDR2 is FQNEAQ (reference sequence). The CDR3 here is CASSPRDRLGTEAFF. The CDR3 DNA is TGTGCCAGCAGCCCCCGGGACAGGTTGGGCACTGAAGCTTTCTTT.

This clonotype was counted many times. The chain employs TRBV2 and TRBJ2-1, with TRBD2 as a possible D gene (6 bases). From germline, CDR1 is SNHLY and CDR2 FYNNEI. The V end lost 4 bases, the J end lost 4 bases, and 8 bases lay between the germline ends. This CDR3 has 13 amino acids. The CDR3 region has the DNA TGTGCCAGCAGTGTGGGACTGTACAATGAGCAGTTCTTC. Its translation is CASSVGLYNEQFF. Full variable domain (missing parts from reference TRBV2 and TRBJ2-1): EPEVTQTPSHQVTQMGQEVILRCVPISNHLYFYWYRQILGQKVEFLVSFYNNEISEKSEIFDDQFSVERPDGSNFTLKIRSTKLEDSAMYFCASSVGLYNEQFFGPGTRLTVL.

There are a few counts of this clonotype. CDR3 in amino acids: CASSIIFGFNEQFF. The DNA for the CDR3 is TGTGCCAGTAGTATCATCTTTGGGTTCAATGAGCAGTTCTTC. V usage is TRBV19 and J usage is TRBJ2-1; D is undetermined. CDR1 and CDR2 from the germline V gene are LNHDA and SQIVND (reference sequence). Trimming took off 3 bases at V and 6 bases at J, with 12 bases between the two ends. The CDR3 contains 14 residues.

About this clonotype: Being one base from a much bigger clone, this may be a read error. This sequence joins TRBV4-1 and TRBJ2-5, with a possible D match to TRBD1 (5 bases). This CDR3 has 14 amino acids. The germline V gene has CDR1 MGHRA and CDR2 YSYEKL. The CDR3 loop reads CAISQIQARETQYF. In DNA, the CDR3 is TGCGCCATCAGCCAAATACAGGCAAGAGAGACCCAGTACTTC.

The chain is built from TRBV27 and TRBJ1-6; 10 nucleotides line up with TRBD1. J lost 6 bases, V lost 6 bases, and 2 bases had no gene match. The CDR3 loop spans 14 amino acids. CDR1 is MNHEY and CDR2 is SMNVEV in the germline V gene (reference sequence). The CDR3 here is CASRGTGANSPLHF. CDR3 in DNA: TGTGCCAGCAGGGGGACAGGGGCTAATTCACCCCTCCACTTT.

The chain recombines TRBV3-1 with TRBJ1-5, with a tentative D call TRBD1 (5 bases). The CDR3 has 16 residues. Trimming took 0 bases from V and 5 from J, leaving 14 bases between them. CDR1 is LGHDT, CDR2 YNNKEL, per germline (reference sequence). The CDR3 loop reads CASSQDRGEAYQPQHF. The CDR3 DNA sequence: TGTGCCAGCAGCCAAGATCGGGGGGAAGCTTATCAGCCCCAGCATTTT.

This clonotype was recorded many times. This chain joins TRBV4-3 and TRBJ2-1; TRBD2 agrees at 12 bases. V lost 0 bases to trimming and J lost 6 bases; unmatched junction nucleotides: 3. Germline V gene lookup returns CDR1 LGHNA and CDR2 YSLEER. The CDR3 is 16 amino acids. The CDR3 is CASSQESSGRANEQFF. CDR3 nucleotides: TGCGCCAGCAGCCAAGAGTCTAGCGGGAGGGCCAATGAGCAGTTCTTC.

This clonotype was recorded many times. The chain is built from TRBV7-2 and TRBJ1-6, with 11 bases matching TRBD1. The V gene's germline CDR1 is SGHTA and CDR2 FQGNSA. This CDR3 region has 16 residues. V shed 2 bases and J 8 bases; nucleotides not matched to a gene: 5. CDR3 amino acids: CASSLPGQGADSPLHF. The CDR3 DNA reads TGTGCCAGCAGCTTACCCGGACAGGGGGCCGATTCACCCCTCCACTTT.

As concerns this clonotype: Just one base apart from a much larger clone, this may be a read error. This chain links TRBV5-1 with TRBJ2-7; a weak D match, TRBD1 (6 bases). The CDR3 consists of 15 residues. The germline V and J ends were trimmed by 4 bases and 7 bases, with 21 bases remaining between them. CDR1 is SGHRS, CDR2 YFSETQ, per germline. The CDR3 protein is CASSPTGSSRREQYF. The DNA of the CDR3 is TGCGCCAGCAGCCCGACAGGCAGCTCCAGGAGGGAGCAGTACTTC.

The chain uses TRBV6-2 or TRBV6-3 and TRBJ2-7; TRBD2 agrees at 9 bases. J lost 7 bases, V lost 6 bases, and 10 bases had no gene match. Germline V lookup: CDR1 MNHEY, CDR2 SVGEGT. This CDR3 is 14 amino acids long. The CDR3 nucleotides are TGTGCCAGCAGCTCACCCGGACTAGCGAGGGAGCAGTACTTC. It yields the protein CASSSPGLAREQYF.

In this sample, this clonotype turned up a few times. CDR3 sequence (DNA): TGTGCCAGCAGTTTAGGGCTAGCCCCAAACGAGCAGTACTTC. Amino acids: CASSLGLAPNEQYF. The rearrangement joins TRBV12-3 or TRBV12-4 to TRBJ2-7, with a weak D call TRBD2 (5 bases). This CDR3 comprises 14 residues. V shed 1 base and J shed 5 bases, with 12 bases lying between them.